The 24 T cell receptor beta chains reported below all come from one sample, sequenced in a study of blood T cell repertoires in COVID-19. Profiling relied on immunoSEQ multiplex PCR, and the TCRdb table lists in-frame clones only, not all of them. Among some 80,000 clones listed, around 84% were seen once. Input material: peripheral blood. These receptors were collected from a man in his fifties with acute or convalescent COVID-19.

This clone was recorded once. The J gene is TRBJ1-3, the V gene TRBV21-1. TRBV21-1 is deemed a pseudogene. This CDR3 comprises 15 residues. CDR3: CASSNGGNSGNTIYF. The CDR3 bases are TGTGCCAGCAGCAACGGGGGTAACTCTGGAAACACCATATATTTT.

This sequence joins TRBV7-6 and TRBJ2-3; the D is unclear. CDR3 length: 14 residues. The germline V gene encodes CDR1 SGHVS and CDR2 FNYEAQ. Trimming shortened V by 2 bases and J by 1 base, and 7 bases separated the two germline ends. In nucleotides, the CDR3 is TGTGCCAGCAGCTTATGGAGCGGCACAGATACGCAGTATTTT. It encodes CASSLWSGTDTQYF. Filled out from reference TRBV7-6 and TRBJ2-3, the complete variable domain reads GAGVSQSPRYKVTKRGQDVALRCDPISGHVSLYWYRQALGQGPEFLTYFNYEAQQDKSGLPNDRFSAERPEGSISTLTIQRTEQRDSAMYRCASSLWSGTDTQYFGPGTRLTVL.

The chain carries TRBV27 and TRBJ2-1; 8 bases match TRBD2. Trimming took 6 bases from V and 6 from J; bases not matched to a gene: 10. Germline V CDR1 and CDR2: MNHEY, SMNVEV (reference sequence). There are 15 residues in the CDR3. For the CDR3, the DNA is TGTGCCAGCAGCACCGGGACTAGAAGCGGCAATGAGCAGTTCTTC. This codes for CASSTGTRSGNEQFF.

The chain carries TRBV12-3 or TRBV12-4 and TRBJ2-2; 7 bases match TRBD1. V shed 6 bases, J shed 6 bases, and the junction held 4 bases outside the gene matches. The CDR3 spans 13 residues. DNA for the CDR3: TGTGCCAGCAGACTTCAGGGGGCCGGGGAGCTGTTTTTT. This sequence encodes CASRLQGAGELFF.

The rearrangement uses TRBV5-8 and TRBJ1-3; weak D call: TRBD1 (5 bases). The CDR3 loop spans 15 amino acids. The V end was cut by 7 bases, the J end by 0 bases, with 14 bases between. In germline, CDR1 is SGHTS, CDR2 YDEGEE. CDR3 DNA sequence: TGTGCCAGCGGACCGCAGGGACTCTCTGGAAACACCATATATTTT. It yields the protein CASGPQGLSGNTIYF. Filled out from reference TRBV5-8 and TRBJ1-3, the complete variable domain reads EAGVTQSPTHLIKTRGQQATLRCSPISGHTSVYWYQQALGLGLQFLLWYDEGEERNRGNFPPRFSGRQFPNYSSELNVNALELEDSALYLCASGPQGLSGNTIYFGEGSWLTVV.

The chain uses TRBV4-1 and TRBJ2-1; 7 nucleotides line up with TRBD1. The CDR3 extends over 14 amino acids. Per the germline V gene, CDR1 is MGHRA and CDR2 is YSYEKL. V was pared by 2 bases and J by 5 bases, with 3 bases of the junction left unmatched. Written as DNA, the CDR3 is TGCGCCAGCAGCCAATTTGGGACAGACAATGAGCAGTTCTTC. This codes for CASSQFGTDNEQFF.

This clone turned up a few times. This rearrangement joins TRBV9 to TRBJ2-2, with a weak D call TRBD2 (5 bases). V was clipped by 0 bases and J by 7 bases, with 13 bases between them. CDR1 is SGDLS and CDR2 is YYNGEE in the germline V gene. The CDR3 covers 15 residues. CDR3: CASSVGVGEGGELFF. The CDR3 DNA is TGTGCCAGCAGCGTAGGCGTGGGAGAAGGCGGGGAGCTGTTTTTT.

V and J are TRBV11-3 and TRBJ2-1; tentatively, D is TRBD2 (6 bases). Per germline, CDR1 SGHNT and CDR2 YENEEA. CDR3 length: 13 amino acids. V lost 3 bases, J lost 8 bases, and 11 bases lay in between. The CDR3 loop reads CASSLGGMDEQFF. CDR3 DNA sequence: TGTGCCAGCAGCTTGGGGGGAATGGATGAGCAGTTCTTC. The full variable domain, in which reference TRBV11-3 and TRBJ2-1 provide the parts outside the CDR3, is EAGVVQSPRYKIIEKKQPVAFWCNPISGHNTLYWYLQNLGQGPELLIRYENEEAVDDSQLPKDRFSAERLKGVDSTLKIQPAELGDSAVYLCASSLGGMDEQFFGPGTRLTVL.

The sample holds a few counts of this clone. The chain uses TRBV27 and TRBJ1-6, with D unresolved. There are 16 residues in the CDR3. The V gene lost 0 bases and the J gene lost 7 bases, with 13 bases spanning the gap. The germline V gene encodes CDR1 MNHEY and CDR2 SMNVEV (reference sequence). The CDR3 DNA is TGTGCCAGCAGTTTATCGTCAGAGCGGGGAAATTCACCCCTCCACTTT. The encoded protein is CASSLSSERGNSPLHF.

The CDR3 nucleotides are TGTGCCAGCAGCCCGGGACAGATCAATGAGCAGTTCTTC. This sequence encodes CASSPGQINEQFF. The genes are TRBV12-3 or TRBV12-4 and TRBJ2-1; TRBD1 matches at 7 bases. The CDR3 sequence is 13 residues long. Trimming took 6 bases from V and 6 from J; bases not matched to a gene: 5.

This clone has a single count. The rearrangement uses TRBV4-2 and TRBJ1-1, with TRBD1 as a possible D gene (5 bases). The CDR3 sequence is 15 residues long. V was clipped by 2 bases and J by 1 base, with 11 bases between them. The V gene's germline CDR1 is LGHNA and CDR2 YNFKEQ. The CDR3 region is CASSQLKGENTEAFF. The DNA of the CDR3 is TGTGCCAGCAGCCAACTAAAAGGGGAGAACACTGAAGCTTTCTTT.

CDR3 loop: CASMLAGNQPQHF. In nucleotides, the CDR3 is TGTGCCAGCATGTTGGCAGGCAATCAGCCCCAGCATTTT. The genes are TRBV12-3 or TRBV12-4 and TRBJ1-5; D not resolved. V gave up 7 bases and J gave up 2 bases, with 9 bases separating them. The CDR3 loop spans 13 amino acids.

The rearrangement joins TRBV2 to TRBJ2-1, with TRBD2 matching over 7 bases. The germline gives CDR1 SNHLY, CDR2 FYNNEI. CDR3 length equals 15 residues. With 6 bases clipped from V and 0 bases from J, the junction kept 5 bases outside the gene matches. The CDR3: CASSERDLSYNEQFF. In DNA, the CDR3 is TGTGCCAGCAGCGAGCGGGACCTCTCCTACAATGAGCAGTTCTTC.

This clone was recorded many times. The chain recombines TRBV6-4 with TRBJ2-3; the D is unclear. Germline assignment: CDR1 MRHNA and CDR2 SNTAGT. The length of the CDR3 is 14 residues. V lost 5 bases to trimming and J lost 0 bases, with 9 bases between them. The CDR3 DNA sequence: TGTGCCAGCAGTCAGGCGCCAAGCACAGATACGCAGTATTTT. Protein sequence: CASSQAPSTDTQYF.

J is TRBJ2-2 and V is TRBV6-5, with a possible D match to TRBD1 (6 bases). The germline V and J ends were trimmed by 4 bases and 1 base, with 7 bases remaining between them. CDR3 size: 14 residues. Germline assignment: CDR1 MNHEY and CDR2 SVGAGI. CDR3 residues: CASSSTGNTGELFF. DNA for the CDR3: TGTGCCAGCAGTTCGACAGGGAACACCGGGGAGCTGTTTTTT.

J is TRBJ2-1 and V is TRBV7-2, with D unresolved. The CDR3 has 16 amino acids. Between the trimmed V and J ends, which lost 1 base and 0 bases, there was a span of 10 bases. Looked up from germline, CDR1 is SGHTA and CDR2 is FQGNSA. CDR3 sequence: CASSLVSTASYNEQFF. For the CDR3, the DNA is TGTGCCAGCAGCTTAGTATCTACTGCCTCCTACAATGAGCAGTTCTTC.

The chain links TRBV24-1 to TRBJ2-3, with TRBD2 identical over 13 bases. Germline CDR1 reads KGHDR; CDR2 reads SFDVKD. The CDR3 has 17 residues. J was trimmed by 2 bases and V by 1 base; bases with no gene match: 2. CDR3 protein: CATSDFGTSGTTDTQYF. The CDR3 region has the DNA TGTGCCACCAGTGATTTTGGGACTAGCGGGACCACAGATACGCAGTATTTT.

The V gene is TRBV19, the J gene TRBJ2-7; 7 bases line up with TRBD2. The germline CDR1 and CDR2 sequences are LNHDA and SQIVND (reference sequence). The CDR3 runs 13 residues. The junction had 5 bases not matched to a gene; V was cut back by 6 bases and J by 3 bases. CDR3 residues: CASSPGLNYEQYF. The CDR3 nucleotides read TGTGCCAGTAGCCCGGGACTAAACTACGAGCAGTACTTC. The variable domain in full, with the rest retrieved from reference TRBV19 and TRBJ2-7, is DGGITQSPKYLFRKEGQNVTLSCEQNLNHDAMYWYRQDPGQGLRLIYYSQIVNDFQKGDIAEGYSVSREKKESFPLTVTSAQKNPTAFYLCASSPGLNYEQYFGPGTRLTVT.

CDR3 coding DNA: TGTGCCAGCAGCATCGAACAGGGGGTTGATGAAAAACTGTTTTTT. Encoded protein: CASSIEQGVDEKLFF. The chain combines TRBV11-3 with TRBJ1-4, with 8 nucleotides matching TRBD1. Per the germline V gene, CDR1 is SGHNT and CDR2 is YENEEA. The V and J ends lost 5 bases and 6 bases, in that order; junction bases with no gene match: 8. The CDR3 is 15 residues long.

J is TRBJ2-3 and V is TRBV18, with TRBD2 matching 9 bases. Germline lookup yields CDR1 KGHSH and CDR2 LQKENI. The CDR3 is made up of 15 amino acids. V lost 0 bases to trimming and J lost 3 bases; unmatched junction nucleotides: 1. The DNA of the CDR3 is TGTGCCAGCTCACCACCCGGACTAGCGACAGATACGCAGTATTTT. The encoded protein is CASSPPGLATDTQYF.

The gene calls are TRBV7-2 and TRBJ2-2; 8 bases are a match to TRBD2. J was trimmed by 1 base and V by 5 bases; bases with no gene match: 6. The CDR3 loop spans 16 amino acids. The germline V gene encodes CDR1 SGHTA and CDR2 FQGNSA. CDR3 nucleotide sequence: TGTGCCAGCAGCGGCGGGGGGCGGCGGAACACCGGGGAGCTGTTTTTT. Amino acid sequence: CASSGGGRRNTGELFF.

This sequence joins TRBV21-1 and TRBJ1-5; the table calls TRBD1, which could not be checked here. TRBV21-1 is a documented pseudogene. CDR3 length: 16 amino acids. In DNA form, the CDR3 reads TGTGCCAGCAGCTACACTGACACAGGTAAGGACCAGCCCCAGCATTTT. It specifies CASSYTDTGKDQPQHF.

The rearrangement links TRBV2 to TRBJ1-2, with D possibly TRBD1 on 5 matching bases. Germline CDR1 and CDR2: SNHLY and FYNNEI. Trimming stripped 2 bases from V and 3 bases from J, with 7 bases between. This CDR3 is 13 amino acids long. CDR3 amino acids: CASSELQDYGYTF. DNA for the CDR3: TGTGCCAGCAGTGAACTACAGGACTATGGCTACACCTTC. Complete variable domain (other parts from reference TRBV2 and TRBJ1-2): EPEVTQTPSHQVTQMGQEVILRCVPISNHLYFYWYRQILGQKVEFLVSFYNNEISEKSEIFDDQFSVERPDGSNFTLKIRSTKLEDSAMYFCASSELQDYGYTFGSGTRLTVV.

This clone was counted a single time. The CDR3 coding sequence is TGTGCCAGCAGTTTACAGGGTTTTCAGCCCCAGCATTTT. Its protein is CASSLQGFQPQHF. This chain uses TRBV27 with TRBJ1-5, with D possibly TRBD1 on 5 matching bases. Germline V CDR1 and CDR2: MNHEY, SMNVEV (reference sequence). Deletions cut 2 bases from V and 6 bases from J, with 8 bases between. The CDR3 covers 13 residues.